This entry features one TCR beta chain sequence. The data derive from a study of blood T cell repertoires in COVID-19. Background on the study: Spain, Italy and the United States supplied samples that represented acute and convalescent COVID-19. The cDNA or gDNA used as material had been derived from T cells, B-cell-depleted T cells, or PBMCs.

Data came from immunoSEQ multiplex PCR; TCRdb stores just in-frame clones and leaves some out. The sample carries 85,000 to 130,000 clones, about nine tenths recorded once. CDR1 and CDR2 (germline): LNHDA, SQIVND (reference sequence). The CDR3 is 15 amino acids. The trim removed 7 bases at V and 6 bases at J, leaving 10 bases unmatched. The chain recombines TRBV19 with TRBJ1-5; 9 bases are shared with TRBD1. The source is a man in his 70s with acute or convalescent COVID-19. The sample comprised peripheral blood. CDR3 in amino acids: CASMRSGQGAQPQHF. CDR3 nucleotides: TGTGCCAGTATGCGGTCGGGACAGGGCGCTCAGCCCCAGCATTTT.